This TCR beta chain stems from a study of T cell responses to AZD1222 COVID-19 vaccine (dated by TCRdb to about 2021). Some background on the complete study: Because spike-specific TCR depth and breadth did not differ between the two schedules, AZD1222 recipients who got a second dose at roughly 4 weeks were pooled with those who got a second dose at roughly 12 weeks. TCR sequencing covered 230 to 250 trial participants: nearly 210 given two doses of AZD1222 and about 26 given two doses of MenACWY control vaccine. Trial participants were enrolled by age into subgroups of 18-55, 56-69 and 70-plus years, and roughly 160, 29 and 62 TCR-sequenced participants, respectively, were included in these subgroups. Summary of the overall study and its limitations: Reportedly, close to half of the unique spike-specific TCRs recognized epitopes lying outside the regions that are mutated in the B.1.351 and B.1.1.7 variants. Because no day 14 peak-response samples were available, repertoires were characterized only after the peak T cell response. Most participants were white British and females outnumbered males, and the authors suggested that clonal diversity may have been underestimated. The whole spike protein was spanned by vaccine-associated CD4 TCRs, and dominant responses were seen in regions 160-218 and 743-854. Only five to seven AZD1222 recipients were SARS-CoV-2 seropositive at baseline, limiting conclusions about previously exposed vaccinees. In the small 56-69-year group, the increase in depth fell short of significance, most likely because of low power. Spike-specific TCR breadth and depth rose significantly after two AZD1222 doses compared with day 0 and with MenACWY recipients.

The time point label here, explained by the study, means: baseline before first vaccination. The vaccinee samples were drawn from two UK trials, COV001 and COV002, one of which was a single-blind randomized controlled phase 2/3 trial testing AZD1222 (ChAdOx1 nCoV-19) in healthy adults. Trial participant PBMC samples were collected at day 0 and day 28 after the second dose for TCRbeta chain sequencing. As concerns this clone: What this receptor recognizes is not known. Base quality data are lacking; no much larger clone is found one base away.

Deletion took 0 bases off V and 5 bases off J, with a span of 13 bases between the germline ends. The germline V gene gives CDR1 as SGHRS and CDR2 as YFSETQ. The CDR3 goes from the cysteine to the phenylalanine over 15 residues. Of the read, only the CDR3 DNA is kept; its 45 bases are in frame from base 1. The CDR3 regions of human TCRbeta chains were analyzed by immunosequencing. In the paper's pipeline: Repertoire TCRs were checked for matches against a reference library of SARS-CoV-2-specific TCRs that had been generated using the MIRA antigen-specificity platform. Breadth meant the fraction of unique TCRs that were SARS-CoV-2-associated, whereas depth meant the fraction of total T cells that were SARS-CoV-2-associated. Using the MIRA data, each spike-specific TCR was assigned both to the spike region to which the TCR was reactive and to a CD4 or CD8 class. Log10-transformed breadth and depth values were compared by one-way ANOVA with Sidak's multiple comparisons tests. Imported from immuneACCESS, the table was reduced by TCRdb to in-frame sequences with V and J called. These copies leave out some clones; in studies compared against another copy, an unresolved V gene accounts for under half, and the cause of the remainder is not known. V, J and clone size derive from that table, while D and trimming were established from the DNA sequence. The sample records fewer than 200,000 clones, about 92% of which are singletons. The biggest ten clones account for less than 3% of the sample.

This sequence originates from an adult in good health. The rearrangement joined TRBV5-1 to TRBJ2-3; the D segment may tentatively be TRBD1 or TRBD2, each giving 5 matched bases. The sequences come from peripheral blood, collected on day 0 of AZD1222 vaccination. The CDR3 region reads CASSLDRSGGDTQYF. The DNA sequence is given as TGCGCCAGCAGCTTGGACAGGTCTGGGGGAGATACGCAGTATTTT.